These 8 T cell receptor beta chains originate from one sample sequenced in a study of cytomegalovirus exposure and HLA in healthy donors. PCR employed 60 Vbeta and 13 Jbeta primers. Only in-frame clones appear in the TCRdb table, and some are missing; sequencing was by immunoSEQ multiplex PCR. Of about 160,000 clones in the sample, almost 80% are singletons; the top ten hold about 1.3%. The sequenced sample was PBMCs. These receptors all stem from a woman aged 50 to 65 in good health and CMV-seronegative.

This sequence joins TRBV25-1 and TRBJ2-5; TRBD2 matches at 7 bases. The germline CDR1 and CDR2 sequences are MGHDK and SYGVNS. CDR3 length: 17 residues. V shed 3 bases and J 1 base; nucleotides not matched to a gene: 11. CDR3 residues: CASSDLRGRARQETQYF. Written as DNA, the CDR3 is TGTGCCAGCAGTGACCTTAGAGGGAGGGCTCGCCAAGAGACCCAGTACTTC.

This chain uses TRBV10-3 with TRBJ1-1, with D tentatively TRBD1 (6 bases). The CDR3 totals 12 residues. Germline V gene data show CDR1 as ENHRY and CDR2 as SYGVKD. Trimming shortened V by 6 bases and J by 4 bases, and 9 bases separated the two germline ends. In DNA, the CDR3 is TGTGCCATCAGCCGAGGGGGCACTGAAGCTTTCTTT. Translation: CAISRGGTEAFF.

The chain employs TRBV6-1 and TRBJ2-5; 9 nucleotides match TRBD1. The CDR3 sequence is 15 residues long. The germline V gene has CDR1 MNHNS and CDR2 SASEGT. V was clipped by 5 bases and J by 4 bases; unmatched bases: 8. Here the CDR3 reads CASSSQGQGGETQYF. CDR3 DNA: TGTGCCAGCAGTTCACAGGGACAGGGAGGAGAGACCCAGTACTTC.

The chain couples TRBV6-5 to TRBJ1-6; TRBD1 matches at 8 bases. The CDR3 is 16 amino acids. Per germline, CDR1 MNHEY and CDR2 SVGAGI. Trimming took 2 bases from V and 6 from J; bases not matched to a gene: 6. The CDR3 loop is CASSYGSGQVNSPLHF. The CDR3 DNA sequence: TGTGCCAGCAGTTACGGGTCGGGACAGGTTAATTCACCCCTCCACTTT.

Only one count was recorded for this clone. The chain couples TRBV19 to TRBJ1-5; D gene ambiguous. The length of the CDR3 is 13 residues. Between the trimmed V and J ends, which lost 3 bases and 5 bases, there was a span of 8 bases. Germline V CDR1 and CDR2: LNHDA, SQIVND (reference sequence). CDR3 coding DNA: TGTGCCAGTAGTATTGGTATAGATCAGCCCCAGCATTTT. Its protein product is CASSIGIDQPQHF.

The V gene is TRBV28, the J gene TRBJ2-1; TRBD1 aligns across 7 bases. Looked up from germline, CDR1 is MDHEN and CDR2 is SYDVKM. This CDR3 has 16 amino acids. V was clipped by 5 bases and J by 6 bases; unmatched bases: 13. The CDR3 reads CASSVFPQGVGNEQFF. In nucleotides, the CDR3 is TGTGCCAGCAGTGTTTTCCCCCAGGGGGTGGGCAATGAGCAGTTCTTC.

V and J are TRBV4-3 and TRBJ2-3; TRBD2 agrees at 14 bases. The CDR3 spans 18 residues. V trimming: 3 bases; J trimming: 4 bases; junction bases outside the gene matches: 9. Per the germline V gene, CDR1 is LGHNA and CDR2 is YSLEER. The CDR3: CASSHGGTSGGYADTQYF. The CDR3 DNA sequence: TGCGCCAGCAGCCATGGCGGGACTAGCGGGGGTTATGCAGATACGCAGTATTTT.

The V and J genes are TRBV10-2 and TRBJ2-1, with D maybe TRBD1 (7 bases). The CDR3 is 12 amino acids. Trimming took 10 bases from V and 9 from J, leaving 16 bases between them. Germline V gives CDR1 WSHSY, CDR2 SAAADI. The CDR3 is CATIIQGGEQFF. CDR3 coding DNA: TGCGCCACCATAATCCAGGGGGGTGAGCAGTTCTTC.